These 2 T cell receptor beta chains were sequenced from one sample in a study of cytomegalovirus exposure and HLA in healthy donors. In the PCR, 60 Vbeta and 13 Jbeta primers were used. Repertoires were generated with immunoSEQ multiplex PCR, while TCRdb's copy carries only in-frame clones and drops some. The repertoire holds 150,000 to 160,000 clones, 70% to 85% seen once, with 5% to 7.5% in the top ten. The material sequenced was PBMCs. These receptors originate from a woman between 50 and 59 years old in good health and CMV-seropositive.

Written as DNA, the CDR3 is TGTGCCAGCAGCCATACAGGGAAAGAAAAACTGTTTTTT. Translating it yields CASSHTGKEKLFF. The chain joins TRBV7-9 to TRBJ1-4; TRBD1 is a possible D gene (6 bases). From germline, CDR1 is SEHNR and CDR2 FQNEAQ (reference sequence). This CDR3 spans 13 amino acids. V lost 5 bases and J 8 bases, leaving 12 bases between the germline ends. The full variable domain, with the rest looked up from reference TRBV7-9 and TRBJ1-4, is DTGVSQNPRHKITKRGQNVTFRCDPISEHNRLYWYRQTLGQGPEFLTYFQNEAQLEKSRLLSDRFSAERPKGSFSTLEIQRTEQGDSAMYLCASSHTGKEKLFFGSGTQLSVL.

This clone was seen only a few times. This sequence joins TRBV5-1 and TRBJ2-2, with 8 bases identical to TRBD1. The CDR3 contains 14 residues. Germline CDR1 reads SGHRS; CDR2 reads YFSETQ. With 4 bases clipped from V and 6 bases from J, the junction kept 5 bases outside the gene matches. The CDR3 reads CASSQDREAGELFF. The CDR3 DNA reads TGCGCCAGCAGCCAGGACAGGGAAGCCGGGGAGCTGTTTTTT.